The rows below give T cell receptor beta chains drawn from one sample of a study of cytomegalovirus exposure and HLA in healthy donors. Profiling relied on immunoSEQ multiplex PCR, and the TCRdb table lists in-frame clones only, not all of them. The sample has 170,000 or so clones; 80% are singletons. Sequencing was done on a sample of PBMCs. These receptors came from a boy younger than 18 in good health and CMV-seronegative. CDR3s include the opening cysteine and the closing phenylalanine or tryptophan. Each record gives: D gene, clone size, J gene, V gene, CDR3 DNA, CDR3 protein. A D gene is named only where the DNA matches it firmly. Expanded clones get a size class; other rows say once, few or many, or leave the size out.

- | - | TRBJ1-1 | TRBV11-2 | TGTGCCAGCAGCTTCTCACCCAGGGGATTGAACACTGAAGCTTTCTTT | CASSFSPRGLNTEAFF
- | - | TRBJ1-5 | TRBV7-9 | TGTGCCAGCAGCCAGGGTGGGAGCAATCAGCCCCAGCATTTT | CASSQGGSNQPQHF
TRBD2 | - | TRBJ2-5 | TRBV10-3 | TGTGCCATCAGTGAGTTTGGGGGACTAGCGGGAGAGACCCAGTACTTC | CAISEFGGLAGETQYF
- | - | TRBJ2-5 | TRBV9 | TGTGCCAGCAGCGTAGACACTACTCAAGAGACCCAGTACTTC | CASSVDTTQETQYF
TRBD1 | - | TRBJ1-1 | TRBV5-6 | TGTGCCAGCAGGGGGGCGGGACAGTATGAAGCTTTCTTT | CASRGAGQYEAFF
- | - | TRBJ1-1 | TRBV5-5 | TGTGCCAGCCGCCAACCTAATAAGAACACTGAAGCTTTCTTT | CASRQPNKNTEAFF
- | - | TRBJ2-7 | TRBV19 | TGTGCCAGTAGTAACCGGGACTCTACCTACGAGCAGTACTTC | CASSNRDSTYEQYF
- | - | TRBJ1-4 | TRBV19 | TGTGCCAGTAGTACCGAAAGAGCCGCTCGGAAACTGTTTTTT | CASSTERAARKLFF
- | - | TRBJ1-4 | TRBV7-9 | TGTGCCAGCAGCTTAGCCGCAGCAACTAATGAAAAACTGTTTTTT | CASSLAAATNEKLFF
- | - | TRBJ2-3 | TRBV6-6 | TGTGCCAGCGGGCGGGCGGGTACGCAGTATTTT | CASGRAGTQYF
TRBD2 | - | TRBJ2-1 | TRBV10-3 | TGTGCCATCAGAGCTAGCGGGGGCTCCTACAATGAGCAGTTCTTC | CAIRASGGSYNEQFF
- | - | TRBJ1-3 | TRBV9 | TGTGCCAGCAGCGTCTCCCCTGGACATCAGGGAAACACCATATATTTT | CASSVSPGHQGNTIYF
- | - | TRBJ2-2 | TRBV27 | TGTGCCAGCAGTCTCAAACCCTCAGGGGCCGGGGAGCTGTTTTTT | CASSLKPSGAGELFF
TRBD1 | - | TRBJ2-6 | TRBV29-1 | TGCAGCGTCACACCGGGACAGTGGAGACCCTCTGGGGCCAACGTCCTGACTTTC | CSVTPGQWRPSGANVLTF
- | - | TRBJ1-5 | TRBV30 | TGTGCCTGGAGTGTACAGGGAAATCAGCCCCAGCATTTT | CAWSVQGNQPQHF
- | - | TRBJ2-7 | TRBV30 | TGTGCCTGGAGTGTCGGGGGTGTCTCCTACGAGCAGTACTTC | CAWSVGGVSYEQYF
- | - | TRBJ2-5 | TRBV10-3 | TGTGCCATCAGTGAAGGACTGCAAGAGACCCAGTACTTC | CAISEGLQETQYF
TRBD2 | - | TRBJ2-1 | TRBV5-1 | TGCGCCAGCAGTCGGACTAGCGGCTACAATGAGCAGCTCTTC | CASSRTSGYNEQLF
- | - | TRBJ2-3 | TRBV5-1 | TGCGCCAGCAGCCGTCCGGGAGATTCCACAGATACGCAGTATTTT | CASSRPGDSTDTQYF
- | - | TRBJ1-2 | TRBV6-6 | TGTGCCAGCCGCCAGGGGTTGAGTCTCTATGGCTACACCTTC | CASRQGLSLYGYTF
TRBD2 | - | TRBJ2-1 | TRBV30 | TGTGCCTATACTAGCGGGAGGTACCATGAGCAGTTCTTC | CAYTSGRYHEQFF
- | - | TRBJ2-3 | TRBV7-2 | TGTGCCAGCAGCCTCCAGGCCTTCACAGATACGCAGTATTTT | CASSLQAFTDTQYF
TRBD1 | - | TRBJ2-7 | TRBV2 | TGTGCCAGCAGGAGCCTGGGACAGTGGAGCGAGCAGTACTTC | CASRSLGQWSEQYF
- | - | TRBJ1-5 | TRBV5-8 | TGTGCCAGCAGCAGGTCAGGGGGCAATCAGCCCCAGCATTTT | CASSRSGGNQPQHF
- | - | TRBJ2-3 | TRBV5-4 | TGTGCCAGCAGCAGCGACCCCACAGATACGCAGTATTTT | CASSSDPTDTQYF
- | - | TRBJ1-2 | TRBV10-2 | TGCGCCAGCAGTCTCGACAGAGCTAACTATGGCTACACCTTC | CASSLDRANYGYTF
- | - | TRBJ1-2 | TRBV5-1 | TGCGCCAGCGGCTTGGCCAAGGGGGAGTATGGCTACACCTTC | CASGLAKGEYGYTF
TRBD1 | - | TRBJ1-1 | TRBV11-3 | TGTGCCAGCAGCTTAGCACGACAGGGGACGAACACTGAAGCTTTCTTT | CASSLARQGTNTEAFF
TRBD1 | - | TRBJ2-3 | TRBV27 | TGTGCCAGCAGTTCACTCTTAACAGGGGGCTTGGGAGGTACGCAGTATTTT | CASSSLLTGGLGGTQYF
TRBD1 | - | TRBJ1-1 | TRBV10-3 | TGTGCCATCAGCCCCAATTCGGGACAGGGGGCGAAAGAAGCTTTCTTT | CAISPNSGQGAKEAFF
- | - | TRBJ1-2 | TRBV14 | TGTGCCAGCAGCCAAGCGTCCTTTAAGGGGGAAAGGGATGGCTACACCTTC | CASSQASFKGERDGYTF
TRBD2 | - | TRBJ2-5 | TRBV29-1 | TGCAGCGTGGAAGTAGCGGGGGGGGAGACCCAGTACTTC | CSVEVAGGETQYF
- | - | TRBJ2-5 | TRBV12-5 | TGTGCTAGTGGTCCCCCGGGGACCCAGTACTTC | CASGPPGTQYF
- | - | TRBJ1-1 | TRBV29-1 | TGCAGCGTTCCCTCCCGGGGGAACACTGAAGCTTTCTTT | CSVPSRGNTEAFF
- | - | TRBJ1-2 | TRBV6-1 | TGTGCCAGCAGTGAATTCTCAGGCAGTCCCTATGGCTACACCTTC | CASSEFSGSPYGYTF
- | - | TRBJ2-1 | TRBV5-6 | TGTGCCAGCAGCTTGGCCCGGCGGGACCCCTACAATGAGCAGTTCTTC | CASSLARRDPYNEQFF
- | - | TRBJ1-1 | TRBV5-4 | TGTGCCAGCAGCCTACAGGGCCTGGGAACTGAAGCTTTCTTT | CASSLQGLGTEAFF
TRBD1 | - | TRBJ1-3 | TRBV5-1 | TGCGCCAGCAGTTACGGACAGGGCCTCTCTGGAAACACCATATATTTT | CASSYGQGLSGNTIYF
- | once | TRBJ2-7 | TRBV7-2 | TGTGCCAGCAGCACTGGGGTTCAGGGCCACGAGCAGTACTTC | CASSTGVQGHEQYF
TRBD1 | - | TRBJ2-7 | TRBV6-5 | TGTGCCAGCAGCCCCCAGACAGGGTGGGCCTACGAGCAGTACTTC | CASSPQTGWAYEQYF
TRBD2 | few | TRBJ2-3 | TRBV6-1 | TGTGCCAGCAGTGATCTAGCGGGTTCTAGCACAGATACGCAGTATTTT | CASSDLAGSSTDTQYF